A selection of T cell receptor beta chains follows, all from one sample in a study of T cell responses to AZD1222 COVID-19 vaccine. Sequencing used immunoSEQ multiplex PCR; TCRdb keeps in-frame clones, though not all of them. The table records about 73,000 clones, approximately 92% of them present only once. The sample here was peripheral blood, taken 28 days after the second AZD1222 dose. The receptor source for this set is an adult who received the AZD1222 COVID-19 vaccine. Each CDR3 is given without its conserved first and last residue. Each record gives: J gene, V gene, CDR3 protein.

j_gene: TRBJ1-2
v_gene: TRBV9
CDR3aa: ASSVGRGGGYGYT

j_gene: TRBJ1-5
v_gene: TRBV9
CDR3aa: ASSVDGNSHQPQH

j_gene: TRBJ2-2
v_gene: TRBV10-3
CDR3aa: AISDYMGLAGGHTGELF

j_gene: TRBJ2-3
v_gene: TRBV13
CDR3aa: ASSLGWASGATDTQY

j_gene: TRBJ1-5
v_gene: TRBV3-1/TRBV3-2
CDR3aa: ASSQAVQSQPQH

j_gene: TRBJ1-4
v_gene: TRBV28
CDR3aa: ASSWSKKLF

j_gene: TRBJ1-5
v_gene: TRBV19
CDR3aa: ASRSPPGTGRNQPQH

j_gene: TRBJ2-3
v_gene: TRBV27
CDR3aa: ASSSQGADTQY

j_gene: TRBJ2-1
v_gene: TRBV5-1
CDR3aa: ASSETSGIYNEQF

j_gene: TRBJ2-6
v_gene: TRBV7-9
CDR3aa: ASRRDSNPRSGANVLT

j_gene: TRBJ2-7
v_gene: TRBV28
CDR3aa: ASSLDRGVYEQY